Only one count was recorded for the clone carrying this T cell receptor (beta chain). Its antigen is unknown. This sample is drawn from a study of shared clonotypes between healthy human individuals. Study information: Researchers assigned three CD4 naive, three CD4 memory, two CD8 naive and one CD8 memory plate to each donor. Study-wide results and limits: Donor clonotype sharing was expected to depend on sequencing depth.

The germline CDR1 and CDR2 sequences are SGHRS and YFSETQ. The CDR3 runs 15 residues. With 2 bases clipped from V and 2 bases from J, the junction kept 4 bases outside the gene matches. At deep level, the assay was performed. Some clones are missing from TCRdb's copy, which holds only in-frame ones; the method was immunoSEQ multiplex PCR. The sample includes some 2,500,000 clones, 80% to 95% of them seen just once. The authors divided CD4+ cells into CD45RA+ naive and CD45RA-negative memory subsets. The sequence was obtained from a man in his late teens or twenties in good health. Some clones in this sample may be carry-over from other donors' samples. The V call is TRBV5-1, the J call TRBJ2-3; 8 nucleotides match TRBD2. The sequenced sample was naive CD4+ T cells from PBMCs. Sample subset: CD45RA+ positively selected. The CDR3 DNA is TGCGCCAGCAGCTTTAAGCGGGAGAACACAGATACGCAGTATTTT. Protein sequence: CASSFKRENTDTQYF.